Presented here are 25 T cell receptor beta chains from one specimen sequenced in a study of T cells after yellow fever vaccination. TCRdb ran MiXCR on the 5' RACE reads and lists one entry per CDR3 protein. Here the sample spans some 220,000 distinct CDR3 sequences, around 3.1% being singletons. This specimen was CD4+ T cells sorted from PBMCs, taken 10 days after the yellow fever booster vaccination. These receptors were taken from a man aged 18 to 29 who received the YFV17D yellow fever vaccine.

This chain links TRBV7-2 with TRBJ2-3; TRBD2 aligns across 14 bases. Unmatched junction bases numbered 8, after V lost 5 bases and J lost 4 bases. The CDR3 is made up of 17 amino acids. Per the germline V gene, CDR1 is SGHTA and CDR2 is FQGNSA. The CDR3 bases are TGTGCCAGCAGCCCCCGACTAGCGGGGGGGCGGGCAGATACGCAGTATTTT. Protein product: CASSPRLAGGRADTQYF.

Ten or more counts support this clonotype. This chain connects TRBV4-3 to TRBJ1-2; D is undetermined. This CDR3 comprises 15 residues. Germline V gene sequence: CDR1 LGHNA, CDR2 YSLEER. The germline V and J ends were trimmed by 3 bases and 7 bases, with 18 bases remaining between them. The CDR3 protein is CASSHPGGSGSGYTF. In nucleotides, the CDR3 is TGCGCCAGCAGCCACCCGGGAGGTAGCGGATCTGGCTACACCTTC.

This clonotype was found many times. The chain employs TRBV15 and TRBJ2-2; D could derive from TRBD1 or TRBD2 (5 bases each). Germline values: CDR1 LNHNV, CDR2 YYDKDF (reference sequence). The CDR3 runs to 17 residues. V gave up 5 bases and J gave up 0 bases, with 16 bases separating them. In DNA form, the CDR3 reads TGTGCCACCAGCGGGGGTCTCAGGGCAGCGAACACCGGGGAGCTGTTTTTT. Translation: CATSGGLRAANTGELFF.

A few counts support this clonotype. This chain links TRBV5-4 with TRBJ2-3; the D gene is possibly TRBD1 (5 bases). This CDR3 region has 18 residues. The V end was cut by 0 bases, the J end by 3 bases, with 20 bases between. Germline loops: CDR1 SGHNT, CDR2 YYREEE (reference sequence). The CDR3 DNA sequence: TGTGCCAGCAGCTTGGCTTTGAGGCAGGGATTAGGGACAGATACGCAGTATTTT. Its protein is CASSLALRQGLGTDTQYF.

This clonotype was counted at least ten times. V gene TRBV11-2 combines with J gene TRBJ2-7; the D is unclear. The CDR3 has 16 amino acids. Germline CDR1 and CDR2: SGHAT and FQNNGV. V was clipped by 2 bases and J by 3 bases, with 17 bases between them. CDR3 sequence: CASSLSRPLVSYEQYV. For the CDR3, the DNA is TGTGCCAGCAGCTTATCACGCCCTTTAGTTAGCTACGAGCAGTACGTC.

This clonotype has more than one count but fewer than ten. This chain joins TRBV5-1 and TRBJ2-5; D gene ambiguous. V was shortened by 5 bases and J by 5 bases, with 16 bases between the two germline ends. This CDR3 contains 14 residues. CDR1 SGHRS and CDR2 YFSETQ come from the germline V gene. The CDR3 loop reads CASRPGTTRETQYF. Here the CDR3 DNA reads TGCGCCAGCAGACCCGGAACCACCAGGGAGACCCAGTACTTC. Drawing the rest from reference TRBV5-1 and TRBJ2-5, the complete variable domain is KAGVTQTPRYLIKTRGQQVTLSCSPISGHRSVSWYQQTPGQGLQFLFEYFSETQRNKGNFPGRFSGRQFSNSRSEMNVSTLELGDSALYLCASRPGTTRETQYFGPGTRLLVL.

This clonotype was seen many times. CDR3 amino acids: CSARGRASGGGDAQYF. The CDR3, as DNA: TGCAGTGCTAGAGGTCGGGCTAGCGGGGGGGGAGACGCGCAGTATTTT. V usage is TRBV20-1 and J usage is TRBJ2-3; 12 positions agree with TRBD2. The V segment lost 1 base and the J segment 10 bases; nucleotides outside the gene matches: 12. The germline V gene has CDR1 DFQATT and CDR2 SNEGSKA (reference sequence). The CDR3 contains 16 residues.

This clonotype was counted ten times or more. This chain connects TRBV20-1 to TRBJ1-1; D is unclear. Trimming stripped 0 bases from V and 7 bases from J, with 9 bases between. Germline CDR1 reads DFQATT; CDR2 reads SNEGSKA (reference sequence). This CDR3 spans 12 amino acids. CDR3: CSARDRANEAFF. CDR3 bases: TGCAGTGCTAGAGATAGGGCTAATGAAGCTTTCTTT.

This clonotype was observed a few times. CDR3 loop: CSARDSGTGVPDTQYF. CDR3 bases: TGCAGTGCTAGAGACAGCGGGACAGGGGTTCCAGATACGCAGTATTTT. The V gene is TRBV20-1, the J gene TRBJ2-3; 10 positions agree with TRBD1. There are 16 residues in the CDR3. Unmatched junction bases numbered 7, after V lost 0 bases and J lost 4 bases. Germline V gene sequence: CDR1 DFQATT, CDR2 SNEGSKA (reference sequence).

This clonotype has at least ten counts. CDR3 bases: TGCGCCAGCAGCCGGACCCCGGGACAGGGGAATTCACCCCTCCACTTT. This gives the protein CASSRTPGQGNSPLHF. The J gene is TRBJ1-6, the V gene TRBV4-3, with 10 bases identical to TRBD1. The CDR3 loop spans 16 amino acids. V dropped 4 bases and J dropped 7; count of bases not matched to a gene: 7. CDR1 is LGHNA, CDR2 YSLEER, per germline.

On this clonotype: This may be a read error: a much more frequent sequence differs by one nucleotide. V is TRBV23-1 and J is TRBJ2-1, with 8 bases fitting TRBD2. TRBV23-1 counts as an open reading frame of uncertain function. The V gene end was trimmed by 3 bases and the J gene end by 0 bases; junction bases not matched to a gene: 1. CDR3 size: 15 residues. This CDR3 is CASSHGTSSYNEQFF. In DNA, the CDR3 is TGCGCCAGCAGTCATGGGACTAGCTCCTACAATGAGCAGTTCTTC.

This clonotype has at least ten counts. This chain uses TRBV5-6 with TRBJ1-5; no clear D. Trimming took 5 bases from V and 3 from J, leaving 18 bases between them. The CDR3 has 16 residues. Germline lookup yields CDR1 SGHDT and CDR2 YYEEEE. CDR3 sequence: CASSNWIGQTNQPQHF. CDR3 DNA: TGTGCCAGCAGTAATTGGATCGGGCAGACCAATCAGCCCCAGCATTTT. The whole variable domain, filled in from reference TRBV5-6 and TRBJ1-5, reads DAGVTQSPTHLIKTRGQQVTLRCSPKSGHDTVSWYQQALGQGPQFIFQYYEEEERQRGNFPDRFSGHQFPNYSSELNVNALLLGDSALYLCASSNWIGQTNQPQHFGDGTRLSIL.

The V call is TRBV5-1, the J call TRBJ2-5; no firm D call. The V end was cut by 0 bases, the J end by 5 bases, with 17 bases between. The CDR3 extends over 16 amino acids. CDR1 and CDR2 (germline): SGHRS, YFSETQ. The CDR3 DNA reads TGCGCCAGCAGCTTGGGTGGCACCTCCTCCACGGAGACCCAGTACTTC. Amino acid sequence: CASSLGGTSSTETQYF. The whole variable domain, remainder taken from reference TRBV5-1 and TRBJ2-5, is KAGVTQTPRYLIKTRGQQVTLSCSPISGHRSVSWYQQTPGQGLQFLFEYFSETQRNKGNFPGRFSGRQFSNSRSEMNVSTLELGDSALYLCASSLGGTSSTETQYFGPGTRLLVL.

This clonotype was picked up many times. CDR3 coding DNA: TGCGCCAGCAGCGCCGGCGGGACTAGCCGCTACGAGCAGTACTTC. Translation gives CASSAGGTSRYEQYF. The V gene is TRBV5-1, the J gene TRBJ2-7; 9 bases line up with TRBD2. Germline lookup yields CDR1 SGHRS and CDR2 YFSETQ. The ends lost 4 bases at V and 3 bases at J; junction bases unmatched: 8. The CDR3 totals 15 residues.

The CDR3 loop is CSASPGADTEAFF. CDR3 DNA sequence: TGCAGTGCCTCACCGGGGGCAGACACTGAAGCTTTCTTT. This chain joins TRBV20-1 and TRBJ1-1; possible D gene TRBD1, 6 bases. The length of the CDR3 is 13 residues. CDR1 and CDR2 (germline): DFQATT, SNEGSKA (reference sequence). The ends were cut back, 6 bases at V and 3 bases at J, with 14 bases in the middle.

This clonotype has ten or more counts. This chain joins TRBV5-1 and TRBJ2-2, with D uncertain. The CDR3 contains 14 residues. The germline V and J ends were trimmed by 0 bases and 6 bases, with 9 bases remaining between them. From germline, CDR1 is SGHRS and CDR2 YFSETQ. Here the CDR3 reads CASSLGMGPGELFF. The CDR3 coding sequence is TGCGCCAGCAGCTTGGGGATGGGTCCCGGGGAGCTGTTTTTT.

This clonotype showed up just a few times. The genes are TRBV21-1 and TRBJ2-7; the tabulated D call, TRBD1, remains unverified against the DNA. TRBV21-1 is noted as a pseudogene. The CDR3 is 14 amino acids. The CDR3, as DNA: TGTGCCAGCAGCAAAGAGGCCGGGGGGTGCGGGCAGTACTTC. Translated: CASSKEAGGCGQYF.

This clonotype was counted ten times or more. The CDR3 is CASSLEGAPDTQYF. In DNA form, the CDR3 reads TGTGCCAGCAGCTTAGAAGGCGCGCCAGATACGCAGTATTTT. This sequence joins TRBV7-9 and TRBJ2-3; D not certain. Trimming removed 1 base at V and 4 bases at J, with 9 bases between. Germline CDR1 is SEHNR and CDR2 is FQNEAQ (reference sequence). The length of the CDR3 is 14 residues.

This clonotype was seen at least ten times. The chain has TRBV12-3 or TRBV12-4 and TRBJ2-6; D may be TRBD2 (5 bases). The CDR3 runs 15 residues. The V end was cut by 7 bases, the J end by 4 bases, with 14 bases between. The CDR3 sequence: CASTLRGSGANVLTF. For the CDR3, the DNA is TGTGCCAGCACGCTCCGGGGATCCGGGGCCAACGTCCTGACTTTC.

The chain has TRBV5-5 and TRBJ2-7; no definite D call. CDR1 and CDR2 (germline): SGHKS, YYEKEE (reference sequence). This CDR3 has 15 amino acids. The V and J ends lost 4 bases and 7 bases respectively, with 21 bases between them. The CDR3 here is CASSKPPASPQEQYV. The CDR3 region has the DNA TGTGCCAGCAGCAAACCGCCTGCCTCCCCCCAAGAGCAGTACGTC.

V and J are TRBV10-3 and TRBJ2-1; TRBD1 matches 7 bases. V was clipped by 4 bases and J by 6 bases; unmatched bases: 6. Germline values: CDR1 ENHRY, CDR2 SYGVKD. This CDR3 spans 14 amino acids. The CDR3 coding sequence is TGTGCCATCAGTGGACAGGGAGCCGGCAATGAGCAGTTCTTC. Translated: CAISGQGAGNEQFF.

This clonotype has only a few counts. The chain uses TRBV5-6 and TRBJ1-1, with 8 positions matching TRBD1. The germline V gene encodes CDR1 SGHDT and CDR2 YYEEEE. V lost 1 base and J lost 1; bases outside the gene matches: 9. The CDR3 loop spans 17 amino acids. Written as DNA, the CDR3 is TGTGCCAGCAGCTTGTGGACAGGGAAAGATCGGAACACTGAAGCTTTCTTT. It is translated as CASSLWTGKDRNTEAFF.

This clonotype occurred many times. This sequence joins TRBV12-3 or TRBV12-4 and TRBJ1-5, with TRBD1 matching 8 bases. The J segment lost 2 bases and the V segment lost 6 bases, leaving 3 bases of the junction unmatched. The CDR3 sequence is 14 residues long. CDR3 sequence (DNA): TGTGCCAGCAGCCCGACAGGGGGCAATCAGCCCCAGCATTTT. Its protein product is CASSPTGGNQPQHF.

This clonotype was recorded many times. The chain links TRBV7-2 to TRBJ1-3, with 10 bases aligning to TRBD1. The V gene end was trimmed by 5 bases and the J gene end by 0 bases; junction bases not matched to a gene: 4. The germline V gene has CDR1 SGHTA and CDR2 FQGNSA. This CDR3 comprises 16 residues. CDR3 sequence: CASSPRTGGSGNTIYF. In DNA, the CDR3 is TGTGCCAGCAGCCCCCGGACAGGGGGCTCTGGAAACACCATATATTTT.

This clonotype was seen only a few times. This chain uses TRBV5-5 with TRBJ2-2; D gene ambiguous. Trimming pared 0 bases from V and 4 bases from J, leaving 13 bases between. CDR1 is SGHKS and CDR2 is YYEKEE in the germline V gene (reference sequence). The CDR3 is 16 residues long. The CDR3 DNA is TGTGCCAGCAGCTTGGAAAGCAGTCTTCTCACCGGGGAGCTGTTTTTT. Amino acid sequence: CASSLESSLLTGELFF.